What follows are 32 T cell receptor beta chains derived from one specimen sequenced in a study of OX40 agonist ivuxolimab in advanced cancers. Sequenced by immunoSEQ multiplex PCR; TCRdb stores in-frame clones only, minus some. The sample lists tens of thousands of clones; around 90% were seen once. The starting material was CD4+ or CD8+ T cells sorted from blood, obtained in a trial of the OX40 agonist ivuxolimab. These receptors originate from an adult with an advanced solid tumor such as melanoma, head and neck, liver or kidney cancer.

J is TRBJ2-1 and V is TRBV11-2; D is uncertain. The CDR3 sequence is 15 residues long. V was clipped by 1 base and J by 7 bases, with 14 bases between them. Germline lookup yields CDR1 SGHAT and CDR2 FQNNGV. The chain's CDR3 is CASSLVMGFTNEQFF. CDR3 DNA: TGTGCCAGCAGCTTAGTTATGGGATTTACGAATGAGCAGTTCTTC.

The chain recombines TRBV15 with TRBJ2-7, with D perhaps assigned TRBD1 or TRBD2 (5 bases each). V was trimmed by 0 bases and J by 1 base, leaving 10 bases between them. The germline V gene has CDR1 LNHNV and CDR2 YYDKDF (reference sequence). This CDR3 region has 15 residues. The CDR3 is CATSREGRRSYEQYV. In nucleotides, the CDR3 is TGTGCCACCAGCAGAGAGGGACGTCGTTCCTACGAGCAGTACGTC.

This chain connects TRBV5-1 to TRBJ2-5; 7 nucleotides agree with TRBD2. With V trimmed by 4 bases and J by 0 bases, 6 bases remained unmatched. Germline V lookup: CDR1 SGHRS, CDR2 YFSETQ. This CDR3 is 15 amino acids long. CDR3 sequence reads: CASSGLGVNQETQYF. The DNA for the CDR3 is TGCGCCAGCAGCGGACTAGGGGTGAACCAAGAGACCCAGTACTTC.

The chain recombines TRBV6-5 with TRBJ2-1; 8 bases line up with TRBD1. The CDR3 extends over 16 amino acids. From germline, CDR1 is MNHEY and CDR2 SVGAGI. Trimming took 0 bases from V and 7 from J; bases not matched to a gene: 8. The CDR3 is CASSYSSQGARNEQFF. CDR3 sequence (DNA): TGTGCCAGCAGTTACTCGTCGCAGGGGGCAAGGAATGAGCAGTTCTTC.

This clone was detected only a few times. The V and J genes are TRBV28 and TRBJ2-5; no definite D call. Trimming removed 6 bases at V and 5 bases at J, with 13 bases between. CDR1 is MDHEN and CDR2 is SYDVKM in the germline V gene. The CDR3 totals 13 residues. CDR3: CASRGRFRETQYF. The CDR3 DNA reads TGTGCCAGCAGAGGGCGCTTCCGGGAGACCCAGTACTTC.

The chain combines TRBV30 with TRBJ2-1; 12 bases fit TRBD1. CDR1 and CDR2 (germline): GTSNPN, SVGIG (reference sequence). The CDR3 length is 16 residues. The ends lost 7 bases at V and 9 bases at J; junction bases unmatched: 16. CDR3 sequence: CASDKPGTGGSGEQFF. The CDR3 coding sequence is TGTGCCTCTGATAAACCCGGGACAGGGGGCTCTGGTGAGCAGTTCTTC.

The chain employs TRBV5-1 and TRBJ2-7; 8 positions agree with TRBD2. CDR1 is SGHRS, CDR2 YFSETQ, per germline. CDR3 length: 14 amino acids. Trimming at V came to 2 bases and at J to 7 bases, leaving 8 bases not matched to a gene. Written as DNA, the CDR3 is TGCGCCAGCAGCTTAGCCCAGCGGGGGAGGGAGCAGTACGTC. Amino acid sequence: CASSLAQRGREQYV.

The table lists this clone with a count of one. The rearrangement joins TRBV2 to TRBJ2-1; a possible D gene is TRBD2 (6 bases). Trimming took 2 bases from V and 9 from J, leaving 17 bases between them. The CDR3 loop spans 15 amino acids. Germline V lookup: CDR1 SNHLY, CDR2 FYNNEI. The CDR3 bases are TGTGCCAGCAGTGAACTGTCTAGCGTCGAGGGTGAGCAGTTCTTC. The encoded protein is CASSELSSVEGEQFF.

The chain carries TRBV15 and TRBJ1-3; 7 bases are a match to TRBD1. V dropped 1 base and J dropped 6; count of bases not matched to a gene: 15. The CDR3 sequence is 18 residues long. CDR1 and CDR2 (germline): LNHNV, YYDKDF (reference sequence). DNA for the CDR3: TGTGCCACCAGCAGAGGGAACCTGGGCCAGACAGGGACAAACACCATATATTTT. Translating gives CATSRGNLGQTGTNTIYF.

The CDR3 DNA sequence: TGTGCCACCAGCCCGGGGGGTCGGGCTGGAAACACCATATATTTT. It encodes CATSPGGRAGNTIYF. J is TRBJ1-3 and V is TRBV15; the D gene is possibly TRBD1 (5 bases). V was pared by 5 bases and J by 2 bases, with 13 bases between. CDR3 length: 15 amino acids. Germline values: CDR1 LNHNV, CDR2 YYDKDF (reference sequence).

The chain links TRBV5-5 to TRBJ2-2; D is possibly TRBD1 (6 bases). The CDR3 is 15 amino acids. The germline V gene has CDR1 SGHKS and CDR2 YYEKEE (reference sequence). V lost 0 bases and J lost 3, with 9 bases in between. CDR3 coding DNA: TGTGCCAGCAGCTTGGGGGACACCTACACCGGGGAGCTGTTTTTT. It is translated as CASSLGDTYTGELFF. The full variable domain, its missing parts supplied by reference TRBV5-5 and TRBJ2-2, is DAGVTQSPTHLIKTRGQQVTLRCSPISGHKSVSWYQQVLGQGPQFIFQYYEKEERGRGNFPDRFSARQFPNYSSELNVNALLLGDSALYLCASSLGDTYTGELFFGEGSRLTVL.

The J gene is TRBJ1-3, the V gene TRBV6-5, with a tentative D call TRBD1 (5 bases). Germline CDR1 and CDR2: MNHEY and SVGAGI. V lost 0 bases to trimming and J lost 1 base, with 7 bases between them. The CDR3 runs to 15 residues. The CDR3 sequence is CASSYSKGSGNTIYF. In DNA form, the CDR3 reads TGTGCCAGCAGTTACTCGAAGGGGTCTGGAAACACCATATATTTT.

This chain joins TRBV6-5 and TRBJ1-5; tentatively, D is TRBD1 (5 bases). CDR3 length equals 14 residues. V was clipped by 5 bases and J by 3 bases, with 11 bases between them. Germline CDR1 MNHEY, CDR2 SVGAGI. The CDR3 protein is CASSTNRPNQPQHF. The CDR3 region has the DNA TGTGCCAGCAGTACCAACAGGCCCAATCAGCCCCAGCATTTT.

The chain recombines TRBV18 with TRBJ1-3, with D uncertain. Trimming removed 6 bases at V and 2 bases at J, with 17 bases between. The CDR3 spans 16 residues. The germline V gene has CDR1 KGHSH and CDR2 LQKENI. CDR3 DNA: TGTGCCAGCTCGCCCACCCCCTTGAGGGCTGGAAACACCATATATTTT. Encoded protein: CASSPTPLRAGNTIYF.

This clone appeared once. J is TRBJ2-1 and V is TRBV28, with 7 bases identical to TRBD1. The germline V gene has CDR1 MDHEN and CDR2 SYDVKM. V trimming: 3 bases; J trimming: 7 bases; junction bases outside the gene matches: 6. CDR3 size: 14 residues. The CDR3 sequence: CASSFSTGKNEQFF. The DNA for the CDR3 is TGTGCCAGCAGTTTCTCGACAGGGAAAAATGAGCAGTTCTTC.

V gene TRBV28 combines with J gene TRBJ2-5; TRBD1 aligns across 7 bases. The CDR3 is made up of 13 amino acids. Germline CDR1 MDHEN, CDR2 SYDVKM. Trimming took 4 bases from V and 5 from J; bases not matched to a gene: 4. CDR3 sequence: CASSWTGGETQYF. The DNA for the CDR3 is TGTGCCAGCAGTTGGACAGGAGGTGAGACCCAGTACTTC.

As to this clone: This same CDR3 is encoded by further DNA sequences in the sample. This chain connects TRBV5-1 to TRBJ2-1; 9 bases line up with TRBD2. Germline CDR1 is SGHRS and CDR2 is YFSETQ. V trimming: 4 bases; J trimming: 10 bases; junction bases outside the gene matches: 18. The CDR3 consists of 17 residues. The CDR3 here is CASSPWGGGGVQGEQFF. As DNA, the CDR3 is TGCGCCAGCAGCCCTTGGGGGGGCGGGGGGGTACAAGGAGAGCAGTTCTTC.

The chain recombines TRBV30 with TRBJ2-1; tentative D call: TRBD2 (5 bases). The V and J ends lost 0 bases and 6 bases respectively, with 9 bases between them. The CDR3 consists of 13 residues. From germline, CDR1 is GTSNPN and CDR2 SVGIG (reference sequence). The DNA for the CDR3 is TGTGCCTGGAGTGTAGCTAGCCCCAATGAGCAGTTCTTC. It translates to CAWSVASPNEQFF. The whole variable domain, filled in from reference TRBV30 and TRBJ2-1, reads SQTIHQWPATLVQPVGSPLSLECTVEGTSNPNLYWYRQAAGRGLQLLFYSVGIGQISSEVPQNLSASRPQDRQFILSSKKLLLSDSGFYLCAWSVASPNEQFFGPGTRLTVL.

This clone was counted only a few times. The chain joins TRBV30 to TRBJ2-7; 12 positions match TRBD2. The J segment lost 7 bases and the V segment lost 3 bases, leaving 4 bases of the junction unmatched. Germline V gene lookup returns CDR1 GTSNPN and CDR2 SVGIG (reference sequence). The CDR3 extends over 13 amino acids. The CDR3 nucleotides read TGTGCCTGGAGGACTAGCGGGAGAGGTGAGCAGTACTTC. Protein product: CAWRTSGRGEQYF.

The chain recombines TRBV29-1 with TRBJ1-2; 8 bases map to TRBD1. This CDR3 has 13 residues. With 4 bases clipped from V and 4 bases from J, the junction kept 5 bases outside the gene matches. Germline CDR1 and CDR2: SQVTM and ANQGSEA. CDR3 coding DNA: TGCAGCGTTGGGTCCGGGACAGGCTATGGCTACACCTTC. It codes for CSVGSGTGYGYTF.

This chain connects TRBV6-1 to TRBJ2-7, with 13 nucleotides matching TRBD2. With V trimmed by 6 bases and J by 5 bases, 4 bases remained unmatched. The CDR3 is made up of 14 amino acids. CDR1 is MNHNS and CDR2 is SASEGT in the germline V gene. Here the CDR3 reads CASSWTSGSNEQYF. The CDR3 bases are TGTGCCAGCAGCTGGACTAGCGGGAGCAACGAGCAGTACTTC.

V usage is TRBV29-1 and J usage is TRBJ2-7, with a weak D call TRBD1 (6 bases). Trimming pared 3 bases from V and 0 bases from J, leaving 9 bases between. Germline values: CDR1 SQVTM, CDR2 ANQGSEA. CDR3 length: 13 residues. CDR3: CSVEAGVSYEQYF. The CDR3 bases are TGCAGCGTTGAGGCAGGGGTCTCCTACGAGCAGTACTTC.

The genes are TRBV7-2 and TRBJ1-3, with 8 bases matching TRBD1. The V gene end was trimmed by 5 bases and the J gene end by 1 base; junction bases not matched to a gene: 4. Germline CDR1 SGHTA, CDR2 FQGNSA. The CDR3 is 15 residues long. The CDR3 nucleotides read TGTGCCAGCAGCCCGGACAGGGTGTCTGGAAACACCATATATTTT. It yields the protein CASSPDRVSGNTIYF. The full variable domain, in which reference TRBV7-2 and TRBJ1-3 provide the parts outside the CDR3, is GAGVSQSPSNKVTEKGKDVELRCDPISGHTALYWYRQSLGQGLEFLIYFQGNSAPDKSGLPSDRFSAERTGGSVSTLTIQRTQQEDSAVYLCASSPDRVSGNTIYFGEGSWLTVV.

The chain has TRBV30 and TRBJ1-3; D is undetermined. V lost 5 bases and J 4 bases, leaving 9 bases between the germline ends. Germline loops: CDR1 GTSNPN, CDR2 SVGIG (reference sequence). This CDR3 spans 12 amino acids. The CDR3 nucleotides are TGTGCCTGGTCGTTCCGAGGAAACACCATATATTTT. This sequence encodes CAWSFRGNTIYF.

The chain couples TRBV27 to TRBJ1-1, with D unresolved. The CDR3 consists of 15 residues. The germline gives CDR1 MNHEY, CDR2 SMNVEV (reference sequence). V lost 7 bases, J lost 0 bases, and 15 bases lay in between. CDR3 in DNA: TGTGCCAGCACCCGGAGAGGGTCGTTGAACACTGAAGCTTTCTTT. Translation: CASTRRGSLNTEAFF.

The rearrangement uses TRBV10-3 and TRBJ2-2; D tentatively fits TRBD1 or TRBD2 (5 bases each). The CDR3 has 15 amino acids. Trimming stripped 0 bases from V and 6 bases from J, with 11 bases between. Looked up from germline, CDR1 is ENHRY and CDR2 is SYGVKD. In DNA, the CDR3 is TGTGCCATCAGTGAGTCTCGGCAGGGAGCCGGGGAGCTGTTTTTT. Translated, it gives CAISESRQGAGELFF.

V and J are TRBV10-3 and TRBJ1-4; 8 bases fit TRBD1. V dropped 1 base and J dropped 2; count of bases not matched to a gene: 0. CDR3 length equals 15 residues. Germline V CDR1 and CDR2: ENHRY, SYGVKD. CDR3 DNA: TGTGCCATCAGTGAGTGGACAGGGACTAATGAAAAACTGTTTTTT. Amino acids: CAISEWTGTNEKLFF.

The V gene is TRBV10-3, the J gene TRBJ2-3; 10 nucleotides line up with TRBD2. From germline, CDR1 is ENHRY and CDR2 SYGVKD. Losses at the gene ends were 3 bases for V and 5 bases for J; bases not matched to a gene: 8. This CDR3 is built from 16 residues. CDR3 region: CAISEGLAGEVDTQYF. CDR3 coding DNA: TGTGCCATCAGTGAAGGGCTAGCGGGAGAGGTAGATACGCAGTATTTT.

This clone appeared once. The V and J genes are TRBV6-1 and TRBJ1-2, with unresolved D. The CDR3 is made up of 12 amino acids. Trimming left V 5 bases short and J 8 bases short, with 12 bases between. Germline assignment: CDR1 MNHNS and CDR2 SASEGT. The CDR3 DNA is TGTGCCAGCAGTTATGACATCAGAGGCTACACCTTC. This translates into CASSYDIRGYTF.

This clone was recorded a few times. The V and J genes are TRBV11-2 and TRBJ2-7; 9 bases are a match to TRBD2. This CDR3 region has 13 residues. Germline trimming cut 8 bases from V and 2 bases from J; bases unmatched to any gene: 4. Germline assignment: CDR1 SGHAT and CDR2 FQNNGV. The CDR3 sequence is CASSLAGTYEQYF. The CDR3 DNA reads TGTGCCAGCTCACTAGCGGGTACCTACGAGCAGTACTTC. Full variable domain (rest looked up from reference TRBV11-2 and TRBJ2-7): EAGVAQSPRYKIIEKRQSVAFWCNPISGHATLYWYQQILGQGPKLLIQFQNNGVVDDSQLPKDRFSAERLKGVDSTLKIQPAKLEDSAVYLCASSLAGTYEQYFGPGTRLTVT.

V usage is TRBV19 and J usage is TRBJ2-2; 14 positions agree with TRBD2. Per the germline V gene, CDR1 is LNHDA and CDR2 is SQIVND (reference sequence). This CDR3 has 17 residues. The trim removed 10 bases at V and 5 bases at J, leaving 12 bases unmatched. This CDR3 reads CATAKTSGRVGTGELFF. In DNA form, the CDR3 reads TGTGCCACCGCAAAGACTAGCGGGAGGGTCGGGACCGGGGAGCTGTTTTTT.

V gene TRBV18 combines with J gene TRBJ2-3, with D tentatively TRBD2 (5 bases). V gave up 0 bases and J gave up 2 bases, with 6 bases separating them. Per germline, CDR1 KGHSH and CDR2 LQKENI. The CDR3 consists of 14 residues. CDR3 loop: CASSPPTTTDTQYF. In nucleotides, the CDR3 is TGTGCCAGCTCACCACCGACTACCACAGATACGCAGTATTTT.